The TCR beta chain under discussion was sequenced for a study of T cells in narcolepsy. Clones were sequenced by immunoSEQ multiplex PCR, and TCRdb holds only the in-frame ones, with some missing. Of tens of thousands of clones detected, more than 75% appear once; the ten largest clones hold nearly 3.5%. CDR3 length: 14 residues. CDR1 is SGHTA and CDR2 is FQGTGA in the germline V gene. Losses at the gene ends were 5 bases for V and 3 bases for J; bases not matched to a gene: 3. V usage is TRBV7-3 and J usage is TRBJ2-1; 8 nucleotides line up with TRBD2. This TCR was sampled from a human donor with narcolepsy. The sequenced sample consisted of CD45RA- memory CD4+ T cells from PBMCs. CDR3: CASSPGTSYNEQFF. CDR3 nucleotide sequence: TGTGCCAGCAGCCCCGGGACTAGCTACAATGAGCAGTTCTTC.